One and the same sample provided the 2 T cell receptor beta chains below, sequenced in a study of metastatic and nonmetastatic thyroid tumors. There were no patients who had received any treatment before thyroid surgery. TCRdb re-called clones from the PCR reads using MiXCR. Of tens of thousands of clones in the sample, roughly 19% were seen once. Sequencing was carried out using blood. The receptor source for this set is a male donor with papillary thyroid cancer or a benign thyroid nodule (not recorded which). Some clones in this sample may be carry-over from other donors' samples.

This clone was seen at least ten times. Just one base apart from a much larger clone, this may be a read error. The chain employs TRBV12-3 or TRBV12-4 and TRBJ1-3, with a tentative D call TRBD1 (6 bases). This CDR3 is built from 12 residues. Trimming left V 6 bases short and J 8 bases short, with 11 bases between. The CDR3 DNA sequence: TGTGCCAGCAGCTCCAAGGGGGACACCATATATTTT. It is translated as CASSSKGDTIYF.

In this sample, this clone turned up a few times. The chain is built from TRBV7-8 and TRBJ2-1, with 11 bases that match TRBD2. Per germline, CDR1 SGHVS and CDR2 FQNEAQ. J gave up 1 base and V 6 bases, and 8 bases lay outside the gene matches. This CDR3 has 17 amino acids. CDR3 sequence: CASSRKLAGESYNEQFF. The CDR3 coding sequence is TGTGCCAGCAGTCGTAAACTAGCGGGGGAATCCTACAATGAGCAGTTCTTC.